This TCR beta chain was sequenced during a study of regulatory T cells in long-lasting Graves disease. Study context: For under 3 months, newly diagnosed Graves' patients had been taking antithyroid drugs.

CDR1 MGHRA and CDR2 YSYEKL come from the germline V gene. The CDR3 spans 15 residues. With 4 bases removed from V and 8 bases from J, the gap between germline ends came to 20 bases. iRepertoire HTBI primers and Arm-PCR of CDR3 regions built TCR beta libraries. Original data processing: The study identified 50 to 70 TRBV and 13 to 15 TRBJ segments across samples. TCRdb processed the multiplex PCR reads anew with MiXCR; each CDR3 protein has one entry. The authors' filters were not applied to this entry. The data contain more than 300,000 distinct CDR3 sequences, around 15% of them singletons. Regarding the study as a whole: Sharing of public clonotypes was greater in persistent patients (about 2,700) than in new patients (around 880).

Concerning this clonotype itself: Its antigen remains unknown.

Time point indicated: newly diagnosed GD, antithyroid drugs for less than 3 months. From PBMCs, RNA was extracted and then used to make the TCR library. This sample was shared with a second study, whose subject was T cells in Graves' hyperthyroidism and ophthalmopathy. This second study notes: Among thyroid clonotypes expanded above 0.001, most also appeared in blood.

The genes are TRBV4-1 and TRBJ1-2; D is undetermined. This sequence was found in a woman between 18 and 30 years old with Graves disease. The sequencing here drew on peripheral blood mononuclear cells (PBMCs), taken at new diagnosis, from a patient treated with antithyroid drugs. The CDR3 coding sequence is TGCGCCAGCAGCCTAAACCAGGACGGCGACGGGGGCTACACCTTC. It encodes CASSLNQDGDGGYTF.